This T cell receptor (beta chain) was obtained from a study of blood T cell repertoires in COVID-19. Trimming left V 4 bases short and J 8 bases short, with 19 bases between. Germline V gene lookup returns CDR1 SGDLS and CDR2 YYNGEE. The CDR3 is 15 amino acids. Original handling: Scientists estimated how many nucleated cells there were by amplifying reference gene primers. The protocol was immunoSEQ multiplex PCR, while the TCRdb copy is restricted to in-frame clones and leaves out a portion. That table furnishes V, J and clone size, whereas the DNA furnished D and trimming. The data contain 300,000 to 350,000 clones, approximately 91% of them singletons.

The sequence came from a woman in her seventies with COVID-19, enrolled during active disease. The chain is built from TRBV9 and TRBJ2-1; a weak D match, TRBD1 (5 bases). The sequenced material came from peripheral blood. CDR3 nucleotides: TGTGCCAGCAGCCCTTGGGCAGGGCTAATAGATGAGCAGTTCTTC. Translated: CASSPWAGLIDEQFF.